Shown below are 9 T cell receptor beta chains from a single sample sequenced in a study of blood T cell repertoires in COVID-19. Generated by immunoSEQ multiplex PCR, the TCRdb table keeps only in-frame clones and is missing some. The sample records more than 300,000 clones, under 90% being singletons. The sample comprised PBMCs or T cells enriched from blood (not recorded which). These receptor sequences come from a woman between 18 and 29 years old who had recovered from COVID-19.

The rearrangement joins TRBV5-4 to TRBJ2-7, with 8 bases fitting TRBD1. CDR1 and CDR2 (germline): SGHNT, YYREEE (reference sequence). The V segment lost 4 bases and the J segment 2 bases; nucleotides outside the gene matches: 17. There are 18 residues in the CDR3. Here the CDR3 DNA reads TGTGCCAGCAGCCGGTCAACAGGGGGACGGCCGGAGGCCTACGAGCAGTACTTC. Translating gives CASSRSTGGRPEAYEQYF.

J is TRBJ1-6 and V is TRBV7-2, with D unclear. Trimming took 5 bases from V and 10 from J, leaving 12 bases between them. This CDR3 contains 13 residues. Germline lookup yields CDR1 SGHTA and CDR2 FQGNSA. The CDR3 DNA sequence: TGTGCCAGCAGCCTAACTACCCTATCACCCCTCCACTTT. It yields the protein CASSLTTLSPLHF.

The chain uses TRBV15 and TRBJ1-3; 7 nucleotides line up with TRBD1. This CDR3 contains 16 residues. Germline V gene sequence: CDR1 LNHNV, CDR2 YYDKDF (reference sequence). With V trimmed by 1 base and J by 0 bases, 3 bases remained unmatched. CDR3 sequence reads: CATSRGDRVSGNTIYF. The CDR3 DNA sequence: TGTGCCACCAGCAGAGGAGACAGGGTCTCTGGAAACACCATATATTTT. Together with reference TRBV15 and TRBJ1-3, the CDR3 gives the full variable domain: DAMVIQNPRYQVTQFGKPVTLSCSQTLNHNVMYWYQQKSSQAPKLLFHYYDKDFNNEADTPDNFQSRRPNTSFCFLDIRSPGLGDTAMYLCATSRGDRVSGNTIYFGEGSWLTVV.

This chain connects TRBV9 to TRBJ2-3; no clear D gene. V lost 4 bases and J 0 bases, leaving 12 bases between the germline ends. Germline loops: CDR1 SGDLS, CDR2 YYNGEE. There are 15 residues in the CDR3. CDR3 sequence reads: CASSPFPSSTDTQYF. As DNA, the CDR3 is TGTGCCAGCAGCCCTTTTCCTAGTAGCACAGATACGCAGTATTTT.

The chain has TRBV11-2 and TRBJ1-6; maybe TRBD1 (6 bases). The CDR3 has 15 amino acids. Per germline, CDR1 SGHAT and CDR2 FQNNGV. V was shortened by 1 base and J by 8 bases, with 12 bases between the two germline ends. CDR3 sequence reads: CASSLGTPGDSPLHF. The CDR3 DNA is TGTGCCAGCAGCTTAGGGACCCCAGGGGATTCACCCCTCCACTTT.

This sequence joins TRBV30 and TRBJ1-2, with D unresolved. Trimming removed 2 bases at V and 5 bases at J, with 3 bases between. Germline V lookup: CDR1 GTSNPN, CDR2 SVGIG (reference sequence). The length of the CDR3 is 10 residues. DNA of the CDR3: TGTGCCTGGAGTACTTATGGCTACACCTTC. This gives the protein CAWSTYGYTF.

CDR3 DNA: TGTGCCAGCTCAGGACAGTCCTCCATCACTGAAGCTTTCTTT. Amino acids: CASSGQSSITEAFF. This chain links TRBV18 with TRBJ1-1, with a possible D match to TRBD1 (6 bases). V was shortened by 5 bases and J by 4 bases, with 14 bases between the two germline ends. CDR3 length equals 14 residues. Germline V gene sequence: CDR1 KGHSH, CDR2 LQKENI.

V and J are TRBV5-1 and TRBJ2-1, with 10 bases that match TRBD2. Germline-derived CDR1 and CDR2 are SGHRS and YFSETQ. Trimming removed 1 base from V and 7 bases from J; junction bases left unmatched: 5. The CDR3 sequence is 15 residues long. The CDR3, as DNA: TGCGCCAGCAGCTTGCGGGAGACTAGCGGGAATGAGCAGTTCTTC. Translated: CASSLRETSGNEQFF.

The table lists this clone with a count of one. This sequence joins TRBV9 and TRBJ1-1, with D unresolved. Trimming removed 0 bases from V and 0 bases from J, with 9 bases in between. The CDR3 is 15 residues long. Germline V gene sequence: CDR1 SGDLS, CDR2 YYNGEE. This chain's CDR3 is CASSVGNILNTEAFF. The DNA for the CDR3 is TGTGCCAGCAGCGTAGGTAACATTTTGAACACTGAAGCTTTCTTT.